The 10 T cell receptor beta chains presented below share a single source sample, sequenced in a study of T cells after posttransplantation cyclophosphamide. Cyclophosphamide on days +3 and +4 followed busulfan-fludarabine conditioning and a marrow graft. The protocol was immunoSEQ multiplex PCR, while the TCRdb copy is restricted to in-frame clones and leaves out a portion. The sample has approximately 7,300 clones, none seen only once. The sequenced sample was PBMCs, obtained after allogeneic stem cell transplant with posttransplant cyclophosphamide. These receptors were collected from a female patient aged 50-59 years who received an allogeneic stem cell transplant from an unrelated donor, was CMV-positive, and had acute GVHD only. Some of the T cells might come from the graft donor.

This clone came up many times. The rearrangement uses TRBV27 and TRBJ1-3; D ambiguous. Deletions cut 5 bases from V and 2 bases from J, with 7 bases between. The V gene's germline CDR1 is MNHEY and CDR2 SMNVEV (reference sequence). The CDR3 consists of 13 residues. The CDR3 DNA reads TGTGCCAGCAGTCCGGAGACTGGAAACACCATATATTTT. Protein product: CASSPETGNTIYF.

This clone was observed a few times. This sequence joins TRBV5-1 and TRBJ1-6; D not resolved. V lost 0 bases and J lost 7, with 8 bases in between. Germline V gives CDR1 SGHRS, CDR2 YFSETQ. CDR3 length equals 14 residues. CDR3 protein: CASSLEGGNSPLHF. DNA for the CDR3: TGCGCCAGCAGCTTGGAAGGAGGAAATTCACCCCTCCACTTT.

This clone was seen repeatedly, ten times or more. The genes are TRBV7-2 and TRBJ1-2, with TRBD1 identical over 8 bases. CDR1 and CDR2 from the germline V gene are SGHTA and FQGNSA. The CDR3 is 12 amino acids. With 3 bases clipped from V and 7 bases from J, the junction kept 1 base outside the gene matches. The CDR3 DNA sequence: TGTGCCAGCAGCTTGACAGGGGCTGGCTACACCTTC. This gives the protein CASSLTGAGYTF.

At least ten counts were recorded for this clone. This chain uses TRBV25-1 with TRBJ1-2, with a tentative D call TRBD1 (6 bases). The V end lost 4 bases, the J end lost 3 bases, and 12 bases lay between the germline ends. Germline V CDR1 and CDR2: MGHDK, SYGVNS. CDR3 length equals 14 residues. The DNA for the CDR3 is TGTGCCAGCAGTGCAGGGGTTGGGTACTATGGCTACACCTTC. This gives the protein CASSAGVGYYGYTF.

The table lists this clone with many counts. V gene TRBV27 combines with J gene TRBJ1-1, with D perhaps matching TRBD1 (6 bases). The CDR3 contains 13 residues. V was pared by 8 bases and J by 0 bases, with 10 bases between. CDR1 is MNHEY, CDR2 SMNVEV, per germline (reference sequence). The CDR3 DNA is TGTGCCAGCGGACAGATTATGAACACTGAAGCTTTCTTT. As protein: CASGQIMNTEAFF.

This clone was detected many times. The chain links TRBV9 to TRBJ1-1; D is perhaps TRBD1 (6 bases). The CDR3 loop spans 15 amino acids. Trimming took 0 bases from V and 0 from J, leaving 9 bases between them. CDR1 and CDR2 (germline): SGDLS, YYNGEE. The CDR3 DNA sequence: TGTGCCAGCAGCGTAGCCGACAGGATGAACACTGAAGCTTTCTTT. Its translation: CASSVADRMNTEAFF.

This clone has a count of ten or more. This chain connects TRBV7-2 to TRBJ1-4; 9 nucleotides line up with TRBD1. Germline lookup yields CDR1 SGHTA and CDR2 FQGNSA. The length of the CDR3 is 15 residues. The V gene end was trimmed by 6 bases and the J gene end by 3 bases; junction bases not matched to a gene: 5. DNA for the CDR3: TGTGCCAGCAGAAGGGACAGGGCCTCTAATGAAAAACTGTTTTTT. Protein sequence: CASRRDRASNEKLFF. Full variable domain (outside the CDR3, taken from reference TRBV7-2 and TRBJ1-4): GAGVSQSPSNKVTEKGKDVELRCDPISGHTALYWYRQSLGQGLEFLIYFQGNSAPDKSGLPSDRFSAERTGGSVSTLTIQRTQQEDSAVYLCASRRDRASNEKLFFGSGTQLSVL.

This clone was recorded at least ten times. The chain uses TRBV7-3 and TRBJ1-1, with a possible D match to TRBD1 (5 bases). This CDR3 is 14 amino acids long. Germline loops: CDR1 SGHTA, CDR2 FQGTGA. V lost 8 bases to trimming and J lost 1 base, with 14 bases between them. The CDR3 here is CASSPTGKNTEAFF. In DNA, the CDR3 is TGTGCCAGCTCCCCCACAGGCAAGAACACTGAAGCTTTCTTT.

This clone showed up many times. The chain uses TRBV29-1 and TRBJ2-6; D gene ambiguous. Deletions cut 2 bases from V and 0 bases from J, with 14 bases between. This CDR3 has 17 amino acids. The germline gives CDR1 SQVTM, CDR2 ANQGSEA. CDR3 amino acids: CSVETRSSVSGANVLTF. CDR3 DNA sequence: TGCAGCGTTGAAACGCGCAGCAGCGTCTCTGGGGCCAACGTCCTGACTTTC.

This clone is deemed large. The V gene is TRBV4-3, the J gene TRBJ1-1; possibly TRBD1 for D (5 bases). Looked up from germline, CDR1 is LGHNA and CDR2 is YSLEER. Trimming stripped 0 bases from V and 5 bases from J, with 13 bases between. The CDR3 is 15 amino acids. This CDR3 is CASSQDKGRWTEAFF. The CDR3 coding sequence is TGCGCCAGCAGCCAAGATAAGGGGCGATGGACTGAAGCTTTCTTT.